The 30 T cell receptor beta chains presented below share a single source sample, sequenced in a study of T cell responses to AZD1222 COVID-19 vaccine. Data came from immunoSEQ multiplex PCR; TCRdb stores just in-frame clones and leaves some out. This sample has 100,000 to 150,000 clones, with around 90% found just once. This sample comprised peripheral blood, obtained on day 0 of AZD1222 vaccination. These receptors all come from an adult in good health.

This clone was seen just once. The chain couples TRBV5-1 to TRBJ2-2; 7 bases line up with TRBD1. Trimming cost V 4 bases and J 6 bases; bases outside gene matches: 6. This CDR3 region has 14 residues. CDR1 and CDR2 from the germline V gene are SGHRS and YFSETQ. The CDR3 DNA is TGCGCCAGCAGCCCGGGGACAGCTCCCGGGGAGCTGTTTTTT. As protein: CASSPGTAPGELFF.

The chain is built from TRBV7-8 and TRBJ2-7, with D perhaps matching TRBD1 (5 bases). The V end lost 2 bases, the J end lost 2 bases, and 13 bases lay between the germline ends. CDR3 size: 15 residues. Germline V gene lookup returns CDR1 SGHVS and CDR2 FQNEAQ. The CDR3 DNA sequence: TGTGCCAGCAGCTTAAATACAGGCCCCCCCTACGAGCAGTACTTC. Translated, it gives CASSLNTGPPYEQYF.

The J gene is TRBJ1-5, the V gene TRBV4-2; D not certain. The germline V gene encodes CDR1 LGHNA and CDR2 YNFKEQ. Trimming cost V 0 bases and J 5 bases, with 11 bases left between them. The CDR3 has 15 residues. The CDR3 loop reads CASSQEGSAYQPQHF. CDR3 DNA sequence: TGTGCCAGCAGCCAAGAAGGGAGCGCCTATCAGCCCCAGCATTTT.

This sequence joins TRBV5-1 and TRBJ2-3; 13 nucleotides line up with TRBD2. Germline CDR1 and CDR2: SGHRS and YFSETQ. V was pared by 0 bases and J by 0 bases, with 4 bases of the junction left unmatched. This CDR3 comprises 18 residues. CDR3 DNA sequence: TGCGCCAGCAGCTTGGGACTAGCGGGGGGTACAAGCACAGATACGCAGTATTTT. Protein: CASSLGLAGGTSTDTQYF. The whole variable domain, remainder taken from reference TRBV5-1 and TRBJ2-3, is KAGVTQTPRYLIKTRGQQVTLSCSPISGHRSVSWYQQTPGQGLQFLFEYFSETQRNKGNFPGRFSGRQFSNSRSEMNVSTLELGDSALYLCASSLGLAGGTSTDTQYFGPGTRLTVL.

V is TRBV10-3 and J is TRBJ2-7, with 10 bases identical to TRBD1. V shed 4 bases, J shed 2 bases, and the junction held 5 bases outside the gene matches. CDR3 size: 15 residues. In germline, CDR1 is ENHRY, CDR2 SYGVKD. The CDR3 DNA reads TGTGCCATCAGTGGATCGGGACAGGGGCCCTACGAGCAGTACTTC. It codes for CAISGSGQGPYEQYF.

The CDR3 spells CASSFSMGSRNSPLHF. The CDR3 bases are TGTGCCAGCAGCTTCTCTATGGGAAGCCGCAATTCACCCCTCCACTTT. The chain recombines TRBV7-2 with TRBJ1-6; no definite D call. V lost 3 bases and J lost 7, with 16 bases in between. This CDR3 has 16 amino acids. Per germline, CDR1 SGHTA and CDR2 FQGNSA.

The chain recombines TRBV5-4 with TRBJ1-1, with a possible D match to TRBD1 (5 bases). The CDR3 totals 14 residues. The germline gives CDR1 SGHNT, CDR2 YYREEE (reference sequence). Trimming cost V 6 bases and J 4 bases, with 16 bases left between them. This chain's CDR3 is CASTWQGPGTEAFF. The CDR3 DNA reads TGTGCCAGCACGTGGCAGGGTCCGGGCACTGAAGCTTTCTTT.

The chain recombines TRBV5-1 with TRBJ2-5, with 7 bases identical to TRBD2. The CDR3 extends over 16 amino acids. Losses at the gene ends were 2 bases for V and 0 bases for J; bases not matched to a gene: 7. Germline-derived CDR1 and CDR2 are SGHRS and YFSETQ. The CDR3 sequence: CASSFNGGGHQETQYF. The CDR3 DNA is TGCGCCAGCAGCTTTAATGGCGGGGGACACCAAGAGACCCAGTACTTC. Drawing the rest from reference TRBV5-1 and TRBJ2-5, the complete variable domain is KAGVTQTPRYLIKTRGQQVTLSCSPISGHRSVSWYQQTPGQGLQFLFEYFSETQRNKGNFPGRFSGRQFSNSRSEMNVSTLELGDSALYLCASSFNGGGHQETQYFGPGTRLLVL.

CDR3 coding DNA: TGTGCCAGTAGTACGCGGGACGATGGAAACACCATATATTTT. Residues: CASSTRDDGNTIYF. The chain combines TRBV19 with TRBJ1-3, with D possibly being TRBD1 (5 bases). The germline V gene has CDR1 LNHDA and CDR2 SQIVND (reference sequence). The V end was cut by 4 bases, the J end by 3 bases, with 10 bases between. This CDR3 comprises 14 residues. The full variable domain, in which reference TRBV19 and TRBJ1-3 provide the parts outside the CDR3, is DGGITQSPKYLFRKEGQNVTLSCEQNLNHDAMYWYRQDPGQGLRLIYYSQIVNDFQKGDIAEGYSVSREKKESFPLTVTSAQKNPTAFYLCASSTRDDGNTIYFGEGSWLTVV.

The chain carries TRBV11-2 and TRBJ1-4; 7 positions agree with TRBD1. CDR1 is SGHAT and CDR2 is FQNNGV in the germline V gene. This CDR3 is 14 amino acids long. The ends lost 6 bases at V and 8 bases at J; junction bases unmatched: 9. DNA of the CDR3: TGTGCCAGCAGGCAACAGGGGCGGGGAGAAAAACTGTTTTTT. This sequence encodes CASRQQGRGEKLFF.

The rearrangement uses TRBV2 and TRBJ1-2; TRBD1 might be the D (6 bases). This CDR3 contains 13 residues. In germline, CDR1 is SNHLY, CDR2 FYNNEI. Trimming took off 1 base at V and 7 bases at J, with 10 bases between the two ends. CDR3 DNA: TGTGCCAGCAGTGAAGGGGGGGCGCCTGGCTACACCTTC. Translating gives CASSEGGAPGYTF.

The chain couples TRBV29-1 to TRBJ1-1; D might be TRBD1 (6 bases). Trimming removed 5 bases from V and 7 bases from J, with 8 bases in between. CDR3 length: 10 amino acids. Germline assignment: CDR1 SQVTM and CDR2 ANQGSEA. The CDR3 nucleotides read TGCAGCGTTCAACAGGGTGAAGCTTTCTTT. As protein: CSVQQGEAFF.

This rearrangement joins TRBV5-6 to TRBJ1-4; 8 bases fit TRBD1. Losses at the gene ends were 4 bases for V and 0 bases for J; bases not matched to a gene: 8. Germline lookup yields CDR1 SGHDT and CDR2 YYEEEE. The CDR3 length is 17 residues. The CDR3 here is CASSLPGQAATNEKLFF. The CDR3 nucleotides are TGTGCCAGCAGCCTTCCGGGACAGGCCGCAACTAATGAAAAACTGTTTTTT.

V usage is TRBV5-4 and J usage is TRBJ2-3; D ambiguous. Per germline, CDR1 SGHNT and CDR2 YYREEE (reference sequence). The V end was cut by 0 bases, the J end by 1 base, with 9 bases between. This CDR3 has 15 residues. The CDR3, as DNA: TGTGCCAGCAGCTTGGGCCTTCTTGGCACAGATACGCAGTATTTT. Protein sequence: CASSLGLLGTDTQYF.

The CDR3 sequence is CASSYGSISSYGYTF. The CDR3, as DNA: TGTGCCAGCAGTTACGGGAGCATTTCCAGCTATGGCTACACCTTC. V and J are TRBV6-2 or TRBV6-3 and TRBJ1-2; D is uncertain. Germline CDR1 is MNHEY and CDR2 is SVGEGT. V shed 2 bases and J shed 4 bases, with 14 bases lying between them. The CDR3 extends over 15 amino acids.

In DNA form, the CDR3 reads TGTGCCAGTAGTCACAGAACGAACACTGAAGCTTTCTTT. It codes for CASSHRTNTEAFF. The chain is built from TRBV19 and TRBJ1-1; unclear D gene. CDR3 size: 13 residues. Trimming shortened V by 5 bases and J by 1 base, and 8 bases separated the two germline ends. Germline-derived CDR1 and CDR2 are LNHDA and SQIVND (reference sequence).

The V and J genes are TRBV29-1 and TRBJ2-7; the D is unclear. Germline V gene sequence: CDR1 SQVTM, CDR2 ANQGSEA. The CDR3 loop spans 13 amino acids. Between the trimmed V and J ends, which lost 1 base and 6 bases, there was a span of 13 bases. CDR3 coding DNA: TGCAGCGTTGAAGTAATTTCAGAATCCGAGCAGTACTTC. Amino acids: CSVEVISESEQYF.

The chain couples TRBV12-5 to TRBJ1-5, with D uncertain. CDR1 is LGHNT, CDR2 FRNRAP, per germline. Deletions cut 6 bases from V and 0 bases from J, with 12 bases between. The CDR3 has 15 amino acids. CDR3 in DNA: TGTGCTAGTGGCGAAACAATTGCTAGCAATCAGCCCCAGCATTTT. Its translation: CASGETIASNQPQHF.

V gene TRBV19 combines with J gene TRBJ2-5; 14 bases are a match to TRBD2. Per germline, CDR1 LNHDA and CDR2 SQIVND (reference sequence). The CDR3 consists of 17 residues. V was clipped by 4 bases and J by 4 bases; unmatched bases: 8. The CDR3 DNA follows: TGTGCCAGTAGTACTCGACTGACTAGCGGGAGGGGAGAGACCCAGTACTTC. Protein product: CASSTRLTSGRGETQYF.

This clone was picked up one time. This chain joins TRBV9 and TRBJ2-7, with D perhaps being TRBD1 or TRBD2 (5 bases each). Germline V gives CDR1 SGDLS, CDR2 YYNGEE. Between the trimmed V and J ends, which lost 5 bases and 1 base, there was a span of 13 bases. The CDR3 spans 14 residues. The CDR3 reads CASSEGSGSYEQYF. The DNA for the CDR3 is TGTGCCAGCAGTGAGGGGTCGGGTTCCTACGAGCAGTACTTC.

The CDR3 nucleotides read TGCGCCAGCAGCCAAGAAAGCTGGACTGAAGCTTTCTTT. Protein sequence: CASSQESWTEAFF. The J gene is TRBJ1-1, the V gene TRBV4-1; no reliable D call. Germline loops: CDR1 MGHRA, CDR2 YSYEKL. There are 13 residues in the CDR3. Trimming removed 0 bases at V and 5 bases at J, with 7 bases between.

The rearrangement joins TRBV2 to TRBJ1-2; TRBD1 aligns across 7 bases. V shed 5 bases, J shed 9 bases, and the junction held 9 bases outside the gene matches. CDR1 is SNHLY, CDR2 FYNNEI, per germline. CDR3 length equals 13 residues. The CDR3 reads CASSTGVRSSYTF. In DNA form, the CDR3 reads TGTGCCAGCAGTACAGGGGTGAGATCAAGCTACACCTTC.

This rearrangement joins TRBV3-1 (or the pseudogene TRBV3-2) to TRBJ2-1; either TRBD1 or TRBD2 may fit D (5 bases each). The V and J ends lost 4 bases and 5 bases respectively, with 18 bases between them. CDR1 and CDR2 (germline): LGHDT, YNNKEL (reference sequence). The CDR3 is 16 amino acids. The CDR3 reads CASSLLSGTPDNEQFF. The CDR3 coding sequence is TGTGCCAGCAGCCTCCTGTCGGGGACGCCCGACAATGAGCAGTTCTTC.

The chain uses TRBV7-2 and TRBJ2-7; D gene ambiguous. Germline V gene lookup returns CDR1 SGHTA and CDR2 FQGNSA. This CDR3 has 14 amino acids. V dropped 7 bases and J dropped 6 bases, with 19 bases sitting between them. Here the CDR3 DNA reads TGTGCCAGCATTCCCCCCGGGCCTTTATCCGAGCAGTACTTC. Amino acid sequence: CASIPPGPLSEQYF.

The chain combines TRBV11-2 with TRBJ2-5; the D gene is possibly TRBD1 (5 bases). Trimming cost V 5 bases and J 4 bases, with 8 bases left between them. The CDR3 has 12 residues. The germline gives CDR1 SGHAT, CDR2 FQNNGV. The CDR3 DNA follows: TGTGCCAGCAGCAACCAGGGAGAGACCCAGTACTTC. Protein sequence: CASSNQGETQYF.

The chain carries TRBV15 and TRBJ2-7; a possible D gene is TRBD2 (5 bases). CDR1 is LNHNV, CDR2 YYDKDF, per germline (reference sequence). The CDR3 spans 16 residues. Deletions cut 0 bases from V and 6 bases from J, with 18 bases between. The CDR3 DNA reads as TGTGCCACCAGCAGAGAACGGCAACTAGTCGATTCCGAGCAGTACTTC. Its translation: CATSRERQLVDSEQYF.

The chain joins TRBV28 to TRBJ1-5; D is unresolved. Germline-derived CDR1 and CDR2 are MDHEN and SYDVKM. This CDR3 has 13 amino acids. V was shortened by 7 bases and J by 5 bases, with 12 bases between the two germline ends. CDR3 sequence: CASTPAQDQPQHF. The CDR3 DNA reads TGTGCCAGCACGCCGGCCCAAGATCAGCCCCAGCATTTT.

The chain carries TRBV2 and TRBJ1-5; D is unclear. This CDR3 is 16 amino acids long. Germline lookup yields CDR1 SNHLY and CDR2 FYNNEI. The V end was cut by 5 bases, the J end by 1 base, with 15 bases between. In nucleotides, the CDR3 is TGTGCCAGCAGTTCCGGACGGAGGAGGAGCAATCAGCCCCAGCATTTT. Translation: CASSSGRRRSNQPQHF. Drawing the rest from reference TRBV2 and TRBJ1-5, the complete variable domain is EPEVTQTPSHQVTQMGQEVILRCVPISNHLYFYWYRQILGQKVEFLVSFYNNEISEKSEIFDDQFSVERPDGSNFTLKIRSTKLEDSAMYFCASSSGRRRSNQPQHFGDGTRLSIL.

The genes are TRBV30 and TRBJ2-7, with TRBD1 matching over 7 bases. Trimming at V came to 5 bases and at J to 0 bases, leaving 4 bases not matched to a gene. Germline V gives CDR1 GTSNPN, CDR2 SVGIG (reference sequence). The CDR3 covers 13 residues. CDR3 sequence: CAWARGSSYEQYF. For the CDR3, the DNA is TGTGCCTGGGCCAGGGGGAGCTCCTACGAGCAGTACTTC.

This clone was counted a single time. The chain recombines TRBV21-1 with TRBJ2-6; the table names TRBD1, a call not compared with the DNA. TRBV21-1 is given as a pseudogene. The CDR3 extends over 17 amino acids. The CDR3 bases are TGTGCCAGCAGCAAAGGACGTACAGGTTCAGGGGCCAACGTCCTGACTTTC. This encodes CASSKGRTGSGANVLTF.